A selection of T cell receptor beta chains follows, all from one sample in a study of blood T cell repertoires in COVID-19. Libraries were prepared by immunoSEQ multiplex PCR; TCRdb keeps only in-frame clonotypes and omits some of them. The table lists about 61,000 clones, approximately 86% of them singletons. Input material: peripheral blood. The receptors come from a human donor in a cohort sampled during active COVID-19. Each CDR3 is given with its conserved first and last residue. The order of the fields is D gene, clone size, V gene, J gene, CDR3 DNA, CDR3 protein. A D gene is named only where the DNA matches it firmly. Part of the rows lack a size; the others show once, few, many or a class for expanded clones.

d_call: TRBD2
clone_size: once
v_call: TRBV18
j_call: TRBJ2-1
cdr3_nt: TGTGCCAGCTCACCACCGGGACTAGCAACCTACAATGAGCAGTTCTTC
cdr3_aa: CASSPPGLATYNEQFF

d_call: -
clone_size: -
v_call: TRBV6-2/TRBV6-3
j_call: TRBJ2-7
cdr3_nt: TGTGCCAGCAGCCCTACCGGTCCCCCCTCCTACGAGCAGTACTTC
cdr3_aa: CASSPTGPPSYEQYF

d_call: TRBD1
clone_size: -
v_call: TRBV5-5
j_call: TRBJ2-7
cdr3_nt: TGTGCCAGCAGCTCGGTAGGGACAGGAACCTACGAGCAGTACTTC
cdr3_aa: CASSSVGTGTYEQYF

d_call: TRBD2
clone_size: once
v_call: TRBV2
j_call: TRBJ2-7
cdr3_nt: TGTGCCAGCAGGCCGGGACTAGCGCGCTCCTACGAGCAGTACTTC
cdr3_aa: CASRPGLARSYEQYF

d_call: -
clone_size: once
v_call: TRBV28
j_call: TRBJ1-5
cdr3_nt: TGTGCCAGCACCCCAACAGGGAATAGCAATCAGCCCCAGCATTTT
cdr3_aa: CASTPTGNSNQPQHF

d_call: -
clone_size: -
v_call: TRBV10-3
j_call: TRBJ1-1
cdr3_nt: TGTGCCATCAGTGAACCGGTTAACACTGAAGCTTTCTTT
cdr3_aa: CAISEPVNTEAFF

d_call: TRBD2
clone_size: -
v_call: TRBV7-6
j_call: TRBJ2-3
cdr3_nt: TGTGCCAGCAGCCCGAGGACTAGCGGCACAGATACGCAGTATTTT
cdr3_aa: CASSPRTSGTDTQYF

d_call: -
clone_size: -
v_call: TRBV10-2
j_call: TRBJ2-5
cdr3_nt: TGCGCCAGCGGGCTAGGCCAGGGGACCCAGTACTTC
cdr3_aa: CASGLGQGTQYF

d_call: TRBD1
clone_size: -
v_call: TRBV5-1
j_call: TRBJ2-6
cdr3_nt: TGCGCCAGCAGGGGGGACAGAATCTCTGGGGCCAACGTCCTGACTTTC
cdr3_aa: CASRGDRISGANVLTF

d_call: -
clone_size: -
v_call: TRBV6-5
j_call: TRBJ2-1
cdr3_nt: TGTGCCAGCACTCCCAGTTACAATGAGCAGTTCTTC
cdr3_aa: CASTPSYNEQFF

d_call: -
clone_size: -
v_call: TRBV30
j_call: TRBJ2-5
cdr3_nt: TGTGCCTGGGCAACCGACAGGATCCAAGAGACCCAGTACTTC
cdr3_aa: CAWATDRIQETQYF

d_call: TRBD1
clone_size: -
v_call: TRBV7-2
j_call: TRBJ2-7
cdr3_nt: TGTGCCAGCAGCTCGGGACAGGGTGGGAGGGAGCAGTACTTC
cdr3_aa: CASSSGQGGREQYF

d_call: -
clone_size: -
v_call: TRBV7-9
j_call: TRBJ1-1
cdr3_nt: TGTGCCAGCAGCTTCGGAGCCATGAGCACTGAAGCTTTCTTT
cdr3_aa: CASSFGAMSTEAFF